A single sample is the source of the 7 T cell receptor beta chains below, sequenced in a study of T-cell reconstitution after alpha-beta-depleted transplantation in children. For TCRbeta, the library was prepared with unique molecular identifiers. TCRdb re-called the PCR reads through MiXCR, storing one row per CDR3 protein. The profile covers hundreds of thousands of distinct CDR3 sequences, with roughly 17% appearing a single time and under 1.2% taken by the ten largest. The material was PBMCs from the stem cell graft donor, obtained from the stem cell graft. These receptors all stem from a human donor who donated a stem cell graft to a child with acute myeloid leukemia.

The gene calls are TRBV7-9 and TRBJ1-1; a weak D match, TRBD1 (5 bases). The CDR3 sequence is 16 residues long. CDR1 and CDR2 from the germline V gene are SEHNR and FQNEAQ (reference sequence). V lost 4 bases, J lost 5 bases, and 20 bases lay in between. This chain's CDR3 is CASSSSLGEDRTEAFF. CDR3 nucleotide sequence: TGTGCCAGCAGCTCCTCATTGGGGGAGGATCGGACTGAAGCTTTCTTT.

This clonotype was found a few times. Possible read error: a much larger clone is one base away. The chain employs TRBV4-2 and TRBJ1-1; 7 bases align to TRBD1. Trimming removed 3 bases from V and 3 bases from J; junction bases left unmatched: 10. The CDR3 has 16 amino acids. Germline values: CDR1 LGHNA, CDR2 YNFKEQ. CDR3 in amino acids: CASSHDLGGSYTEAFF. The CDR3 DNA follows: TGTGCCAGCAGCCACGATTTAGGGGGCTCGTACACTGAAGCTTTCTTT.

The sample holds many counts of this clonotype. V is TRBV7-2 and J is TRBJ2-5; TRBD2 matches at 12 bases. Per germline, CDR1 SGHTA and CDR2 FQGNSA. This CDR3 has 14 residues. J was trimmed by 0 bases and V by 8 bases; bases with no gene match: 1. This CDR3 is CASGLAGNQETQYF. The CDR3, as DNA: TGTGCCAGCGGACTAGCGGGGAACCAAGAGACCCAGTACTTC. Looking up the rest from reference TRBV7-2 and TRBJ2-5 gives the full variable domain: GAGVSQSPSNKVTEKGKDVELRCDPISGHTALYWYRQSLGQGLEFLIYFQGNSAPDKSGLPSDRFSAERTGGSVSTLTIQRTQQEDSAVYLCASGLAGNQETQYFGPGTRLLVL.

This clonotype was counted many times. The CDR3 coding sequence is TGTGCCAGCAGGGGAGGGGTCTATGGCTACACCTTC. Translated, it gives CASRGGVYGYTF. The chain employs TRBV7-2 and TRBJ1-2; D possibly corresponds to TRBD1 (5 bases). CDR1 and CDR2 (germline): SGHTA, FQGNSA. Between the trimmed V and J ends, which lost 6 bases and 4 bases, there was a span of 9 bases. There are 12 residues in the CDR3. Supplemented by reference TRBV7-2 and TRBJ1-2, the full variable domain reads GAGVSQSPSNKVTEKGKDVELRCDPISGHTALYWYRQSLGQGLEFLIYFQGNSAPDKSGLPSDRFSAERTGGSVSTLTIQRTQQEDSAVYLCASRGGVYGYTFGSGTRLTVV.

This clonotype was detected only a few times. The V and J genes are TRBV7-2 and TRBJ1-2; 12 bases align to TRBD1. Germline V CDR1 and CDR2: SGHTA, FQGNSA. With 5 bases clipped from V and 7 bases from J, the junction kept 14 bases outside the gene matches. This CDR3 is 17 amino acids long. The CDR3 DNA is TGTGCCAGCAGCCCTAGGGACAGGGGGCGCCTATCGCGTGGCTACACCTTC. Its protein is CASSPRDRGRLSRGYTF.

With respect to this clonotype: A junction boundary mismatches the germline segment, possibly from a read error. The chain carries TRBV7-2 and TRBJ2-1; 10 bases line up with TRBD2. CDR1 and CDR2 (germline): SGHTA, FQGNSA. The CDR3 length is 15 residues. This chain's CDR3 is CASSLAGVRYNEQFF. CDR3 coding DNA: TGTGCCAGCAGCCTAGCGGGGGTTAGGTACAATGAGCAGTTCTTC.

Comment on this clonotype: Lacking the conserved final phenylalanine or tryptophan, this CDR3 likely reflects a read error. The gene calls are TRBV20-1 and TRBJ2-7; 12 bases align to TRBD1. CDR3 size: 14 residues. V gave up 5 bases and J gave up 4 bases; unmatched junction bases: 6. Germline CDR1 DFQATT, CDR2 SNEGSKA (reference sequence). The CDR3 sequence is CSAGGTGGKYEQYI. The DNA of the CDR3 is TGCAGTGCTGGTGGGACAGGGGGCAAGTACGAGCAGTACATC.